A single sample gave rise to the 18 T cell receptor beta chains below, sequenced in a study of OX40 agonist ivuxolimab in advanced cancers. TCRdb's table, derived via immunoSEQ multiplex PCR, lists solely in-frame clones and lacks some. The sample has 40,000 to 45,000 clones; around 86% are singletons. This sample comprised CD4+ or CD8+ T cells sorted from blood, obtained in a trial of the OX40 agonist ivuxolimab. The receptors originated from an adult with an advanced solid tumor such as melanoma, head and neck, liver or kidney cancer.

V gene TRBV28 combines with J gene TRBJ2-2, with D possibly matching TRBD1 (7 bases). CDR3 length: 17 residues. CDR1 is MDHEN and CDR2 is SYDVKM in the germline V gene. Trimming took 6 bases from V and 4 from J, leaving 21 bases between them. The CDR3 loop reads CASRLRRGPPVTGELFF. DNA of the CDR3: TGTGCCAGCAGATTAAGGAGGGGGCCCCCGGTCACCGGGGAGCTGTTTTTT.

The CDR3 spells CAWSITGSITDTQYF. CDR3 sequence (DNA): TGTGCCTGGAGTATTACGGGTTCTATCACAGATACGCAGTATTTT. The V call is TRBV30, the J call TRBJ2-3; no clear D. The germline V gene encodes CDR1 GTSNPN and CDR2 SVGIG (reference sequence). This CDR3 is built from 15 residues. The V end lost 2 bases, the J end lost 2 bases, and 14 bases lay between the germline ends.

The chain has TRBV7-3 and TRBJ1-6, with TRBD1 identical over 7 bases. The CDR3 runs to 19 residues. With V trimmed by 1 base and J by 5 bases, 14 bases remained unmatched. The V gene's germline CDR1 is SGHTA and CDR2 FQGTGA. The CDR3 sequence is CASSLIRETGSIHNSPLHF. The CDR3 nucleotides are TGTGCCAGCAGCTTAATTCGTGAGACAGGGTCGATCCATAATTCACCCCTCCACTTT.

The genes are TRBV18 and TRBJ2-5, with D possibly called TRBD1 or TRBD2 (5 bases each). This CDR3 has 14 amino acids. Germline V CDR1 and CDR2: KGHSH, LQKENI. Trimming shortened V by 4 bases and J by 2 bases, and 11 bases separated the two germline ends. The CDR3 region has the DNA TGTGCCAGCTCACGAACCGGGACGCAAGAGACCCAGTACTTC. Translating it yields CASSRTGTQETQYF.

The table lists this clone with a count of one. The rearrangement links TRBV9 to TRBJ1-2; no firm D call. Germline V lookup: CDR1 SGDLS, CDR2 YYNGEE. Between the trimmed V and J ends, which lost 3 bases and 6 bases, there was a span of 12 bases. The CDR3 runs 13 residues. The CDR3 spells CASSAQARDGYTF. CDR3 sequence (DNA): TGTGCCAGCAGCGCTCAAGCGAGGGATGGCTACACCTTC.

Written as DNA, the CDR3 is TGTGCCAGCAGTTTATCCCCCGGGCTAGCGGGAGTTCATACCTCCTACGAGCAGTACTTC. This gives the protein CASSLSPGLAGVHTSYEQYF. The V gene is TRBV28, the J gene TRBJ2-7, with 10 bases lining up with TRBD2. Germline CDR1 and CDR2: MDHEN and SYDVKM. After removal of 1 base from V and 0 bases from J, the junction contained 15 bases not matched to a gene. The CDR3 length is 20 residues. Based on the CDR3 plus reference TRBV28 and TRBJ2-7, the full variable domain is DVKVTQSSRYLVKRTGEKVFLECVQDMDHENMFWYRQDPGLGLRLIYFSYDVKMKEKGDIPEGYSVSREKKERFSLILESASTNQTSMYLCASSLSPGLAGVHTSYEQYFGPGTRLTVT.

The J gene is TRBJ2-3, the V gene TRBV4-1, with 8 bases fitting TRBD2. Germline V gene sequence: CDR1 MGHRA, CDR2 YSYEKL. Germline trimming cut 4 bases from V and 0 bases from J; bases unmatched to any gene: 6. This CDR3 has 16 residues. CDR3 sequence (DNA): TGCGCCAGCAGCCCAGGGGTAGCGGGGAGCACAGATACGCAGTATTTT. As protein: CASSPGVAGSTDTQYF.

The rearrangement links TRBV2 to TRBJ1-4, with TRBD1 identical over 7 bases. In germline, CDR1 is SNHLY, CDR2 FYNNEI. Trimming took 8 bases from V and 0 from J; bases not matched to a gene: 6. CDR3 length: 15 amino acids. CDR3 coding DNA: TGTGCCAGCCGAGGGGGCTTTGCAACTAATGAAAAACTGTTTTTT. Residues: CASRGGFATNEKLFF.

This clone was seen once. CDR3 DNA: TGTGCCACCAGCAGGCAGAGAGGACTAGCGGGGCTTACAGATACGCAGTATTTT. Protein: CATSRQRGLAGLTDTQYF. This rearrangement joins TRBV15 to TRBJ2-3, with TRBD2 identical over 12 bases. The CDR3 is 18 amino acids. Germline CDR1 is LNHNV and CDR2 is YYDKDF (reference sequence). V lost 3 bases to trimming and J lost 3 bases; unmatched junction nucleotides: 10.

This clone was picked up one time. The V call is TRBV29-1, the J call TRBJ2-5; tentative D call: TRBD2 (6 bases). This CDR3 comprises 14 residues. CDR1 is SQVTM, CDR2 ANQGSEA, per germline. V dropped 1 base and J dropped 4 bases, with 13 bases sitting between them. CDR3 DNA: TGCAGCGTTGAAGGGGCTGGGGGAGGAGAGACCCAGTACTTC. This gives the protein CSVEGAGGGETQYF.

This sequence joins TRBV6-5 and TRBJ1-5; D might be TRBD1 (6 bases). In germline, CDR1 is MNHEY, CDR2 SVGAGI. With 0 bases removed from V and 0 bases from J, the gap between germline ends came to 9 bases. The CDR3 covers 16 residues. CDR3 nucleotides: TGTGCCAGCAGTTACTCAGGGGGGGCTAGCAATCAGCCCCAGCATTTT. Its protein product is CASSYSGGASNQPQHF.

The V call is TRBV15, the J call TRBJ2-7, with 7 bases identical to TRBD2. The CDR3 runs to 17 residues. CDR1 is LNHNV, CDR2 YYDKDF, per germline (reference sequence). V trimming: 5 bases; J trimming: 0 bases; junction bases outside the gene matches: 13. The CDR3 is CATSFPPGRERSYEQYF. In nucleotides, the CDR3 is TGTGCCACCAGCTTCCCCCCGGGGCGGGAGCGCTCCTACGAGCAGTACTTC.

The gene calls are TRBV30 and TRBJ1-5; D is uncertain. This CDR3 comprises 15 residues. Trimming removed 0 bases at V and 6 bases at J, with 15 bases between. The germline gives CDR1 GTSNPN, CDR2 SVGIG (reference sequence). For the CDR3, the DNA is TGTGCCTGGAGTGTACGGTCCTTAAGGGCTCAGCCCCAGCATTTT. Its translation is CAWSVRSLRAQPQHF.

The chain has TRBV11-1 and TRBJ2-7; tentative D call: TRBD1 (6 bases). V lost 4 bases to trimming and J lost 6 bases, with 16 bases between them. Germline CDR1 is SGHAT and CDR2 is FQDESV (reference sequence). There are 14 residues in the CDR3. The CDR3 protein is CASSSSPGHPEQYF. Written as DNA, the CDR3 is TGTGCCAGCAGCTCAAGCCCGGGACACCCCGAGCAGTACTTC.

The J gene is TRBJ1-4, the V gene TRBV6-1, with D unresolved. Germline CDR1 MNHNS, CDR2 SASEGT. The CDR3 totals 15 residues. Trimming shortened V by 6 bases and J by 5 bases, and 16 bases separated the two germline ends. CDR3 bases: TGTGCCAGCAGACCAGGAAGCCTATGGAATGAAAAACTGTTTTTT. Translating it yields CASRPGSLWNEKLFF.

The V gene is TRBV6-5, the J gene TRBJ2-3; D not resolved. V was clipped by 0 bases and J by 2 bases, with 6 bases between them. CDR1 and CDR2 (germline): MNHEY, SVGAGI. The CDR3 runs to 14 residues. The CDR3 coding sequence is TGTGCCAGCAGTTACTCCGGCTTCACAGATACGCAGTATTTT. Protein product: CASSYSGFTDTQYF.

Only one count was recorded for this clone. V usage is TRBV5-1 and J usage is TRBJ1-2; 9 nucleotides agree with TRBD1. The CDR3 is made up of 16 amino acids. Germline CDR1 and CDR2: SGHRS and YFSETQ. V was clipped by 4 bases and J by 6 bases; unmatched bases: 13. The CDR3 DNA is TGCGCCAGCAGCCGACCGACGGGACAGGGCCTCGATGGCTACACCTTC. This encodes CASSRPTGQGLDGYTF.

The CDR3 sequence is CASSLVGGNEAFF. The CDR3 nucleotides read TGTGCCAGCAGCTTAGTAGGTGGAAATGAAGCTTTCTTT. The gene calls are TRBV7-9 and TRBJ1-1; D uncertain. The CDR3 is 13 amino acids. CDR1 and CDR2 (germline): SEHNR, FQNEAQ (reference sequence). Trimming took 1 base from V and 7 from J, leaving 10 bases between them. Combining the CDR3 with reference TRBV7-9 and TRBJ1-1 gives the whole variable domain DTGVSQNPRHKITKRGQNVTFRCDPISEHNRLYWYRQTLGQGPEFLTYFQNEAQLEKSRLLSDRFSAERPKGSFSTLEIQRTEQGDSAMYLCASSLVGGNEAFFGQGTRLTVV.